This record covers a single T cell receptor beta chain. The antigen is not known. The TCR alpha and TCR beta cDNA libraries, bearing sample barcodes and UMIs, were generated by 5'RACE using constant-segment primers. Via MiXCR, TCRdb re-called the 5' RACE reads, giving one row per CDR3 protein. This table holds 470,000 or so distinct CDR3 sequences, about a sixth found once. Trimming took 7 bases from V and 4 from J; bases not matched to a gene: 9. Germline-derived CDR1 and CDR2 are DFQATT and SNEGSKA (reference sequence). CDR3 length equals 13 residues. This sample is drawn from a study of T-cell memory formation after mild COVID-19. Findings of the study overall: Day 15 to 85 contracting clones showed balanced CD4/CD8; day 15 to 37 expanders favored CD4+. The study detected some responding clones in pre-infection memory, suggesting cross-reactive memory joined. Shrinking CD4+ clones resided mostly in CM and EM, and CD8+ ones in EMRA.

The TCR sequence derives from a man aged 18 to 29 who had mild COVID-19 (a few samples of this study predate the infection). Cell type and time point are not known. Sequencing input: PBMCs or a T cell subset sorted from them (not recorded which). The V gene is TRBV20-1, the J gene TRBJ1-1; the match to TRBD1 covers 7 bases. The CDR3 is CSVRGGYRTEAFF. The CDR3 DNA reads TGCAGTGTCAGGGGGGGGTACCGCACTGAAGCTTTCTTT.